Here is one TCR beta chain with its context. The data were obtained in a study of patients and donors after allogeneic stem cell transplantation. TCRdb re-called the RT-PCR reads through MiXCR, storing one row per CDR3 protein. The sample lists 80,000 to 90,000 distinct CDR3 sequences, roughly 52% seen once, with 60% to 75% in the top ten. The germline gives CDR1 MGHRA, CDR2 YSYEKL. The ends were cut back, 0 bases at V and 8 bases at J, with 7 bases in the middle. The length of the CDR3 is 13 residues. The TCR originated in a human donor who was either an allogeneic HSCT recipient or a stem cell or donor lymphocyte infusion donor (not recorded which). It is not recorded whose cells these are; they may come from a transplant donor. The rearrangement joins TRBV4-1 to TRBJ1-4; unclear D gene. The sample taken for sequencing was blood, either unsorted or a sorted T cell fraction (not recorded which). DNA for the CDR3: TGCGCCAGCAGCCAAGAGGGATCCGAAAAACTGTTTTTT. The encoded protein is CASSQEGSEKLFF.